Listed below are T cell receptor beta chains from one sample, sequenced in a study of T cells in localized non-small cell lung cancer. Assay used: immunoSEQ multiplex PCR; TCRdb lists only in-frame clones, some missing. The sample yields around 25,000 clones, roughly nine tenths seen once. The source was peripheral blood, collected before any cancer treatment. The receptors come from a woman aged 40 to 75 with stage I lung adenocarcinoma. Both conserved end residues are part of each CDR3. The D gene is left open where the match is weak. A row's size may be missing; if present it is once, few, many or a size class.

>NA|TRBV7-3|NA|TRBJ1-1
TGTGCCAGCAGCTTAAATGGGGGCGGTGACACTGAAGCTTTCTTT
CASSLNGGGDTEAFF
>few|TRBV28|NA|TRBJ2-7
TGTGCCTCCTGGGGAGAGAACTACGAGCAGTACTTC
CASWGENYEQYF
>NA|TRBV30|NA|TRBJ1-3
TGTGCCTGGAGTACGAACACCATATATTTT
CAWSTNTIYF
>NA|TRBV27|NA|TRBJ1-1
TGTGCCAGCAGTTTTTCGGGGTTCACTGAAGCTTTCTTT
CASSFSGFTEAFF
>NA|TRBV19|TRBD1|TRBJ2-1
TGTGCCAGTAGTATATCAGGGGGCAATGAGCAGTTCTTC
CASSISGGNEQFF
>once|TRBV5-1|NA|TRBJ2-1
TGCGCCAGCAGCTTAGGTGATGGCAATGAGCAGTTCTTC
CASSLGDGNEQFF
>NA|TRBV10-3|NA|TRBJ1-1
TGTGCCATCAGCCCGGGACAACCAAACACTGAAGCTTTCTTT
CAISPGQPNTEAFF
>NA|TRBV7-2|NA|TRBJ2-2
TGTGCCAGCACCCCCCGGGTCACCGGGGAGCTGTTTTTT
CASTPRVTGELFF
>NA|TRBV12-1|NA|TRBJ2-6
TGTGCCAGCAGCGGTGGATATGTAGGACAAAGTCGGGCCAACGTCCTGACTTTC
CASSGGYVGQSRANVLTF
>NA|TRBV7-2|NA|TRBJ2-3
TGTGCCAGCAGCTCTCAGGCGGGGATTAGCACAGATACGCAGTATTTT
CASSSQAGISTDTQYF
>NA|TRBV7-2|NA|TRBJ2-5
TGTGCCAGCAGCCCAGCGCTGGAGACCCAGTACTTC
CASSPALETQYF
>NA|TRBV11-2|TRBD2|TRBJ2-3
TGTGCCAGCAGCTTGCGGGGGGGGGCAGATACGCAGTATTTT
CASSLRGGADTQYF
>NA|TRBV7-9|NA|TRBJ1-2
TGTGCCAGCGACAGTGATGGCTACACCTTC
CASDSDGYTF
>NA|TRBV5-1|NA|TRBJ2-3
TGCGCCAGCAGCTTCGGGGGCGCGGGAGATACGCAGTATTTT
CASSFGGAGDTQYF
>NA|TRBV10-3|TRBD1|TRBJ1-4
TGTGCCATCAGTGAGCAGGGGGCTGCAACTAATGAAAAACTGTTTTTT
CAISEQGAATNEKLFF
>NA|TRBV7-9|TRBD1|TRBJ1-2
TGTGCCAGCAGCCTTGACAGGGGTTTAGGCTACACCTTC
CASSLDRGLGYTF
>once|TRBV27|NA|TRBJ1-1
TGTGCCAGCAGTTTATCTGGGGGGCTCGAAAACACTGAAGCTTTCTTT
CASSLSGGLENTEAFF
>NA|TRBV21-1|NA|TRBJ1-5
TGTGCCAGCAGCAAAGCACGTGGGGACAGGGGGAATCAGCCCCAGCATTTT
CASSKARGDRGNQPQHF
>NA|TRBV12-5|NA|TRBJ1-2
TGTGCTAGTGGCGCTTCTAACTATGGCTACACCTTC
CASGASNYGYTF
>NA|TRBV20-1|NA|TRBJ2-3
TGCAGTCAAGGGAGGGATACGCAGTATTTT
CSQGRDTQYF
>NA|TRBV5-1|NA|TRBJ1-3
TGCGCCAGCAGCTTGGGCGGGGATATGGGAAACACCATATATTTT
CASSLGGDMGNTIYF
>NA|TRBV9|NA|TRBJ1-5
TGTGCCAGCAGCGCCGGGACAATTAGCAATCAGCCCCAGCATTTT
CASSAGTISNQPQHF
>NA|TRBV9|NA|TRBJ1-5
TGTGCCAGCAGCGTAAGGAGCAATCAGCCCCAGCATTTT
CASSVRSNQPQHF
>NA|TRBV10-3|TRBD2|TRBJ2-3
TGTGCCATCAGTGACGGGGGGGCCCCAGATACGCAGTATTTT
CAISDGGAPDTQYF
>NA|TRBV2|NA|TRBJ2-1
TGTGCCAGCAGCTACACAGGGAATGAGCAGTTCTTC
CASSYTGNEQFF
>NA|TRBV6-4|TRBD1|TRBJ2-3
TGTGCCAGCAGTGACGCCAACAGGGGGTCTAGAGATACGCAGTATTTT
CASSDANRGSRDTQYF
>NA|TRBV7-2|NA|TRBJ2-1
TGTGCCAGCAGCTTAGTCGGGGGTTGGTCTAGGAATGAGCAGTTCTTC
CASSLVGGWSRNEQFF
>NA|TRBV5-1|NA|TRBJ1-1
TGCGCCAGCAGCTCGGGGGCCTACATGAACACTGAAGCTTTCTTT
CASSSGAYMNTEAFF
>NA|TRBV13|NA|TRBJ1-1
TGTGCCGGGGTAGCGGGACACCTGAACACTGAAGCTTTCTTT
CAGVAGHLNTEAFF
>NA|TRBV9|TRBD1|TRBJ1-2
TGTGCCAGCAGCGCGACCCCTGGGACAGATGATGGCTACACCTTC
CASSATPGTDDGYTF
>once|TRBV5-4|TRBD1|TRBJ1-6
TGTGCCAGCAGCCCAGCGAGGACAGGGTTGTCACCCCTCCACTTT
CASSPARTGLSPLHF
>NA|TRBV4-1|TRBD1|TRBJ1-5
TGCGCCAGCAGCTACCTCCAGGGGGTGTATCAGCCCCAGCATTTT
CASSYLQGVYQPQHF
>NA|TRBV6-5|TRBD1|TRBJ2-1
TGTGCCGCTTCCGGACAGGGAGACAATGAGCAGTTCTTC
CAASGQGDNEQFF
>NA|TRBV9|NA|TRBJ1-1
TGTGCCAGCAGCCCCGCGGCTACAGTGAACACTGAAGCTTTCTTT
CASSPAATVNTEAFF
>NA|TRBV10-3|NA|TRBJ1-5
TGTGCCATCAGTGAGAGGCAGGGATCGTCTCAGCCCCAGCATTTT
CAISERQGSSQPQHF
>NA|TRBV4-1|TRBD2|TRBJ2-1
TGCGCCAGCAGCCAAGGTAGCGGGGGAAGCAATGAGCAGTTCTTC
CASSQGSGGSNEQFF
>NA|TRBV5-6|TRBD1|TRBJ1-5
TGTGCCAGCAGCGGGGGACAGGGAGGTCAGCCCCAGCATTTT
CASSGGQGGQPQHF
>NA|TRBV28|NA|TRBJ2-5
TGTGCCAGCAGTTTAGATCGTCCGGGCCTACAAGAGACCCAGTACTTC
CASSLDRPGLQETQYF
>NA|TRBV5-4|NA|TRBJ2-4
TGTGCCAGCACCCCGGAGCAGGGGGGAAACATTCAGTACTTC
CASTPEQGGNIQYF
>once|TRBV10-3|TRBD1|TRBJ1-6
TGTGCCATCAGTGAGACGGCAGGGGGGGGTTCACCCCTCCACTTT
CAISETAGGGSPLHF
>once|TRBV4-3|NA|TRBJ2-7
TGCGCCAGCAGCCAAGATAAAGGGGCCGAGCAGTACTTC
CASSQDKGAEQYF
>NA|TRBV5-5|NA|TRBJ2-7
TGTGCCAGCAGCTTGTTGGTGGGGGGAACGGGCGAGCAGTACTTC
CASSLLVGGTGEQYF
>NA|TRBV18|NA|TRBJ1-3
TGTGCCAGCTCAACAACTCTGATCCCGGGGCCTCGAAACTCTGGAAACACCATATATTTT
CASSTTLIPGPRNSGNTIYF
>NA|TRBV11-3|NA|TRBJ2-7
TGTGCCAGCAGCTTAGGACAGGCGAGCTCCTACGAGCAGTACTTC
CASSLGQASSYEQYF
>NA|TRBV2|NA|TRBJ1-1
TGTGCCAGCAGTGAAGGCGAGAACACTGAAGCTTTCTTT
CASSEGENTEAFF
>NA|TRBV7-9|NA|TRBJ1-5
TGTGCCAGCAGCTTAGAGATAGGGAGGTACGGCAATCAGCCCCAGCATTTT
CASSLEIGRYGNQPQHF
>NA|TRBV7-2|TRBD1|TRBJ1-2
TGTGCCAGCAGCTTAGCTGGGACAGGGGGCGGGGGTCGGGGACGTGGCTACACCTTC
CASSLAGTGGGGRGRGYTF
>NA|TRBV5-1|NA|TRBJ2-1
TGCGCCAGCAGCTTGGTTGGAGGGCAGGGGGCCTACAATGAGCAGTTCTTC
CASSLVGGQGAYNEQFF
>NA|TRBV18|NA|TRBJ1-5
TGTGCCAGCTCATTAATGAGGGAATACAATCAGCCCCAGCATTTT
CASSLMREYNQPQHF
>NA|TRBV7-9|TRBD1|TRBJ1-4
TGTGCCAGCAGCTTAGGGGACAGTCTTAATGAAAAACTGTTTTTT
CASSLGDSLNEKLFF
>NA|TRBV7-9|TRBD1|TRBJ1-4
TGTGCCAGCAGCATACAACCGGGACAGAGAAATGAAAAACTGTTTTTT
CASSIQPGQRNEKLFF
>few|TRBV30|NA|TRBJ1-5
TGTGCCTGGAGTTTGGATAGCAATCAGCCCCAGCATTTT
CAWSLDSNQPQHF
>NA|TRBV2|TRBD2|TRBJ2-2
TGTGCCAGCAGCCCTGCCGGGATGCGGGGGGGGAGTACCGGGGAGCTGTTTTTT
CASSPAGMRGGSTGELFF
>NA|TRBV4-3|NA|TRBJ2-7
TGCGCCAGCAGCCAAGAAGGGGGGAAGTCAGGGTTCCTCTACGAGCAGTACTTC
CASSQEGGKSGFLYEQYF
>NA|TRBV7-3|NA|TRBJ1-1
TGTGCCAGCAGTCCGGGTCCCTTTTCCGACGAAGCTTTCTTT
CASSPGPFSDEAFF
>NA|TRBV18|TRBD1|TRBJ1-1
TGTGCCAGCTCCCTCCGGGACAGGAACACTGAAGCTTTCTTT
CASSLRDRNTEAFF
>NA|TRBV6-5|NA|TRBJ2-1
TGTGCCAGCAGTTACTCTTCCAGTCGAGCCAATGAGCAGTTCTTC
CASSYSSSRANEQFF
>once|TRBV18|NA|TRBJ2-1
TGTGCCAGCTCACCACAACCTTTAGCTTCAGGGGGAGGTGGAAATGAGCAGTTCTTC
CASSPQPLASGGGGNEQFF
>NA|TRBV4-1|NA|TRBJ2-2
TGCGCCAGCAGCCAATTGGGGCTCGGGGAGCTGTTTTTT
CASSQLGLGELFF